This TCR beta chain was found in a study of graft-versus-host responses after intestinal transplantation. Study background: Multivisceral, liver-intestinal, or isolated intestinal grafts went to recipients. General study points: Graft-donor T cell macrochimerism in patients accompanied high graft-versus-host to host-versus-graft clonal ratios in allografts. Peak circulating GvH clone levels were associated with early post-transplant HvG declines. Among recipient marrow samples, GvH clones were found; some appeared first in ileum or blood.

In the case of this clone: Its antigen is not known.

Assay used: immunoSEQ multiplex PCR; TCRdb lists only in-frame clones, some missing. The sample shows about 98,000 clones, about four fifths of them seen only once. Germline V lookup: CDR1 SGHTA, CDR2 FQGTGA. This CDR3 comprises 16 residues. Unmatched junction bases numbered 12, after V lost 5 bases and J lost 5 bases. The starting material was unstimulated CD8+ T cells sorted from spleen or lymph node cells, obtained before intestinal transplant. The genes are TRBV7-3 and TRBJ2-3; 8 bases map to TRBD2. The receptor was isolated from a human donor who received an intestinal transplant. The CDR3 loop reads CASSPWGEREIDTQYF. In DNA, the CDR3 is TGTGCCAGCAGCCCATGGGGGGAGCGGGAGATAGATACGCAGTATTTT.